The text below deals with one T cell receptor (beta chain). There is no known antigen for this receptor. One base away there is no much larger clone; base qualities are not given. V has 3 bases trimmed and J has 1 base trimmed; junction bases matching no gene number 3. For CDR1 and CDR2, the germline V gene lists SGDLS and YYNGEE. Reading from cysteine to phenylalanine, the CDR3 counts 17 amino acids. The DNA shown is the 51-base CDR3, in frame from base 1. Genomic DNA was extracted from sorted cells for sequencing of the TCRbeta CDR3 region. The immunoSEQ Assay was used to sequence the TCRbeta CDR3 regions. TCRdb provides this immuneACCESS table in a form limited to in-frame rearrangements. Some clones are lacking; in checked studies, under half of them reflect an unresolved V gene, and why the rest are absent is not known. The table for this sample lists tens of thousands of clones; roughly 82% of them were counted only once. Of the sample, 20% to 30% is held by the ten largest clones.

The trial excluded patients who had a history of autoimmune disease or were on systemic immunosuppression. Peripheral blood for TCR sequencing was drawn from every dose cohort at baseline, at cycle 4 day 1 and at cycle 7 day 1. Samples came from an open-label, multicenter, first-in-human phase I dose-escalation trial of ivuxolimab. Adults with locally advanced or metastatic melanoma, renal cell carcinoma, hepatocellular carcinoma or head and neck squamous cell carcinoma were enrolled in the trial. Before TCR sequencing, CD4+ T cells and CD8+ T cells from peripheral blood were sorted into separate populations. The entry originates in a study of OX40 agonist ivuxolimab in advanced cancers. Describing the broader study: Ivuxolimab was a fully human IgG2 agonistic monoclonal antibody targeting the costimulatory receptor OX40 (CD134). Intravenous ivuxolimab was administered to patients every 2 weeks at six dose levels: 0.01, 0.1, 0.3, 1.5, 3 and 10 mg/kg. Of the approximately 50 patients in dose escalation, 19 had hepatocellular carcinoma, about 15 had melanoma, 9 had renal cell carcinoma and 9 had head and neck cancer. In the dose-escalation cohort, approximately 82% of patients were male, and the mean age was approximately 60 years, with a range of roughly 20 to 80. Prior anti-PD-1, anti-PD-L1 or anti-CTLA-4 therapy was permitted, and 35% to 40% of dose-escalation patients had received checkpoint inhibitors. Partial responses occurred in three dose-escalation patients, of whom one had hepatocellular carcinoma and two had cutaneous melanoma. Peripheral TCRbeta sequencing was intended to test whether TCR sequence diversity was altered and clonal T-cell expansion was caused by ivuxolimab. The paper reports the monotherapy dose-escalation portion (N = 52 patients) of the phase I ivuxolimab trial. Findings and caveats that apply to the study as a whole: Clonal expansion of both CD4+ and CD8+ blood T cells was observed from baseline to week 6 at doses 0.1 to 3.0 mg/kg. In the 0.1-3.0 mg/kg groups, partial responders were among the patients with the lowest normalized peripheral clonal expansion, particularly in CD8+ T cells. On average, CD8+ T cells showed more expanded clones than CD4+ T cells after ivuxolimab. Low levels of normalized T-cell clonal expansion were also seen in some patients who did not respond. The antigen specificity of the clonally expanded peripheral T cells was not determined.

The chain couples TRBV9 to TRBJ2-6, and 11 junction bases match TRBD1. The clonotype was recovered from an adult with an advanced solid tumor such as melanoma, head and neck, liver or kidney cancer. The starting material was CD4+ or CD8+ T cells sorted from blood, obtained in a trial of the OX40 agonist ivuxolimab. The CDR3 corresponds to CASSEGQGASGANVLTF. The DNA reads as follows: TGTGCCAGCAGCGAAGGACAGGGGGCTTCTGGGGCCAACGTCCTGACTTTC.